This T cell receptor (beta chain) emerged from a study of PD-L1 blockade in urothelial cancer. Turning to the study itself: At 3 weeks after treatment start (second dose) and again at 6 weeks, blood was analyzed.

CDR3 size: 13 residues. With V trimmed by 5 bases and J by 5 bases, 3 bases remained unmatched. Germline V lookup: CDR1 LNHDA, CDR2 SQIVND (reference sequence). Specified time point: peripheral blood 6 weeks after treatment start. Profiled with immunoSEQ multiplex PCR; TCRdb holds only in-frame clones, not every one. The repertoire includes more than 60,000 clones, around nine tenths of them detected once, and approximately 10% sits in the top ten. This sequence originates from a man in his 60s with urothelial cancer. The material sequenced was PBMCs, taken around atezolizumab (anti-PD-L1) treatment. This sequence joins TRBV19 and TRBJ1-5; TRBD1 matches at 7 bases. CDR3 residues: CASSFQGDQPQHF. Written as DNA, the CDR3 is TGTGCCAGTAGTTTTCAGGGGGATCAGCCCCAGCATTTT.